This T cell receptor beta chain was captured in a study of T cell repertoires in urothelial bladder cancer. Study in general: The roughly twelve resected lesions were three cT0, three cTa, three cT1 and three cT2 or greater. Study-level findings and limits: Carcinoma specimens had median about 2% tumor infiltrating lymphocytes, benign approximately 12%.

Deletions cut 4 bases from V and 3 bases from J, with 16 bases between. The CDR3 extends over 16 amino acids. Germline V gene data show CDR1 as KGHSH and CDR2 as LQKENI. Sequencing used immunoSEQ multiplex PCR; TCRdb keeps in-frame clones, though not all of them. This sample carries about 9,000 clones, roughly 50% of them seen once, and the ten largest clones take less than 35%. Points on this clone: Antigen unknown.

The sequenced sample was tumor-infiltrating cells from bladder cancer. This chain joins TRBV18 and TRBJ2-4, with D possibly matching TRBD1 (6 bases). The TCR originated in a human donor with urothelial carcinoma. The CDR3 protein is CASSLNRQVSKNIQYF. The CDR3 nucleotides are TGTGCCAGCTCACTGAACCGACAGGTCAGCAAAAACATTCAGTACTTC.